A selection of T cell receptor beta chains follows, all from one sample in a study of beta chain features in type 1 diabetes. The assay was immunoSEQ multiplex PCR, and TCRdb's table has in-frame clones only and misses some. In the table there are tens of thousands of clones, just over 50% of which are singletons. The sample comprised Tregs from blood. These TCRs come from a young woman in good health. Both conserved end residues are part of each CDR3. D genes are given only for firm matches. Only part of the rows carry a size: once, few, many, or a class if the clone is expanded.

J: TRBJ2-1
D: TRBD2
V: TRBV10-3
size: few
CDR3: CAISEREVGNEQFF
DNA: TGTGCCATCAGTGAGCGGGAGGTCGGCAATGAGCAGTTCTTC

J: TRBJ1-2
D: TRBD1
V: TRBV28
size: .
CDR3: CATKTGGGGYTF
DNA: TGTGCCACCAAGACAGGGGGCGGTGGCTACACCTTC

J: TRBJ2-7
D: TRBD1
V: TRBV28
size: few
CDR3: CASSWSTGTDSYEQYF
DNA: TGTGCCAGCAGTTGGTCGACCGGGACAGACTCCTACGAGCAGTACTTC

J: TRBJ1-6
D: TRBD1
V: TRBV30
size: once
CDR3: CACAGQGNSPLHF
DNA: TGTGCCTGCGCGGGACAGGGCAATTCACCCCTCCACTTT

J: TRBJ2-7
D: .
V: TRBV29-1
size: .
CDR3: CSSGTPTYEQYF
DNA: TGCAGCTCCGGGACACCGACCTACGAGCAGTACTTC

J: TRBJ2-1
D: .
V: TRBV7-2
size: .
CDR3: CASSWGQGGYNEQFF
DNA: TGTGCCAGCAGCTGGGGGCAGGGTGGATACAATGAGCAGTTCTTC

J: TRBJ1-1
D: .
V: TRBV4-3
size: few
CDR3: CASSPLYRVEDTEAFF
DNA: TGCGCCAGCAGCCCTCTTTACAGGGTTGAGGACACTGAAGCTTTCTTT

J: TRBJ1-2
D: .
V: TRBV5-1
size: .
CDR3: CASSGRSGEAVYGYTF
DNA: TGCGCCAGCAGCGGACGATCAGGGGAAGCAGTCTATGGCTACACCTTC

J: TRBJ2-5
D: TRBD1
V: TRBV5-5
size: few
CDR3: CASSQTGALLGETQYF
DNA: TGTGCCAGCAGCCAGACAGGGGCCCTTTTGGGGGAGACCCAGTACTTC

J: TRBJ2-7
D: .
V: TRBV27
size: .
CDR3: CASQARGGYEQYF
DNA: TGTGCCAGCCAAGCGAGGGGGGGCTACGAGCAGTACTTC

J: TRBJ2-7
D: TRBD2
V: TRBV7-9
size: .
CDR3: CASSSSGSYEQYF
DNA: TGTGCCAGCAGTTCTAGCGGGAGTTACGAGCAGTACTTC

J: TRBJ2-7
D: .
V: TRBV21-1
size: .
CDR3: CASSARDRGNWDEQYF
DNA: TGTGCCAGCAGCGCCCGGGACAGGGGTAATTGGGACGAGCAGTACTTC

J: TRBJ1-2
D: TRBD1
V: TRBV7-9
size: .
CDR3: CASSRTGASGYTF
DNA: TGTGCCAGCAGCAGGACAGGGGCCAGTGGCTACACCTTC

J: TRBJ2-2
D: .
V: TRBV2
size: .
CDR3: CASSSQGVGFGELFF
DNA: TGTGCCAGCAGCTCACAGGGAGTAGGATTCGGGGAGCTGTTTTTT

J: TRBJ1-2
D: TRBD1
V: TRBV25-1
size: .
CDR3: CASSDQGAWGYTF
DNA: TGTGCCAGCAGTGACCAGGGGGCTTGGGGCTACACCTTC

J: TRBJ1-2
D: TRBD1
V: TRBV6-6
size: .
CDR3: CASSVPGQRSNYGYTF
DNA: TGTGCCAGCAGTGTCCCGGGACAGAGATCTAACTATGGCTACACCTTC

J: TRBJ2-3
D: .
V: TRBV7-2
size: .
CDR3: CASSLVSDTDTQYF
DNA: TGTGCCAGCAGCTTAGTCTCAGACACAGATACGCAGTATTTT

J: TRBJ1-5
D: .
V: TRBV4-1
size: .
CDR3: CASSPPLEQGQPQHF
DNA: TGCGCCAGCAGCCCCCCGTTGGAGCAAGGTCAGCCCCAGCATTTT

J: TRBJ1-2
D: .
V: TRBV6-5
size: .
CDR3: CASSLAGAGWYGYTF
DNA: TGTGCCAGCAGTCTCGCAGGGGCGGGTTGGTATGGCTACACCTTC

J: TRBJ1-5
D: TRBD1
V: TRBV27
size: .
CDR3: CASSPRPQGASNQPQHF
DNA: TGTGCCAGCAGTCCGAGACCTCAGGGGGCAAGCAATCAGCCCCAGCATTTT

J: TRBJ1-2
D: TRBD1
V: TRBV6-6
size: .
CDR3: CASSYRTGKNGYTF
DNA: TGTGCCAGCAGTTACAGGACAGGGAAAAACGGCTACACCTTC

J: TRBJ1-1
D: .
V: TRBV29-1
size: .
CDR3: CSARRGGNTEAFF
DNA: TGCAGCGCCCGGAGGGGTGGGAACACTGAAGCTTTCTTT